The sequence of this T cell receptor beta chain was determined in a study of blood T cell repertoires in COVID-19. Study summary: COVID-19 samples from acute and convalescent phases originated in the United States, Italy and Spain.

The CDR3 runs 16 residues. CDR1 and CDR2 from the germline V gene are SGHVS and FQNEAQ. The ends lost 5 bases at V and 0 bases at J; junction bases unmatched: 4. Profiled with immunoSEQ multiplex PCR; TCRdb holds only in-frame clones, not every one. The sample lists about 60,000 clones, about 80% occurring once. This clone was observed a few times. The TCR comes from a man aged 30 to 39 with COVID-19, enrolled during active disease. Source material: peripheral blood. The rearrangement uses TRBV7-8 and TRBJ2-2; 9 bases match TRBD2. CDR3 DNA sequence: TGTGCCAGCAGCGCGACTAGCGGAGCGAACACCGGGGAGCTGTTTTTT. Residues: CASSATSGANTGELFF.